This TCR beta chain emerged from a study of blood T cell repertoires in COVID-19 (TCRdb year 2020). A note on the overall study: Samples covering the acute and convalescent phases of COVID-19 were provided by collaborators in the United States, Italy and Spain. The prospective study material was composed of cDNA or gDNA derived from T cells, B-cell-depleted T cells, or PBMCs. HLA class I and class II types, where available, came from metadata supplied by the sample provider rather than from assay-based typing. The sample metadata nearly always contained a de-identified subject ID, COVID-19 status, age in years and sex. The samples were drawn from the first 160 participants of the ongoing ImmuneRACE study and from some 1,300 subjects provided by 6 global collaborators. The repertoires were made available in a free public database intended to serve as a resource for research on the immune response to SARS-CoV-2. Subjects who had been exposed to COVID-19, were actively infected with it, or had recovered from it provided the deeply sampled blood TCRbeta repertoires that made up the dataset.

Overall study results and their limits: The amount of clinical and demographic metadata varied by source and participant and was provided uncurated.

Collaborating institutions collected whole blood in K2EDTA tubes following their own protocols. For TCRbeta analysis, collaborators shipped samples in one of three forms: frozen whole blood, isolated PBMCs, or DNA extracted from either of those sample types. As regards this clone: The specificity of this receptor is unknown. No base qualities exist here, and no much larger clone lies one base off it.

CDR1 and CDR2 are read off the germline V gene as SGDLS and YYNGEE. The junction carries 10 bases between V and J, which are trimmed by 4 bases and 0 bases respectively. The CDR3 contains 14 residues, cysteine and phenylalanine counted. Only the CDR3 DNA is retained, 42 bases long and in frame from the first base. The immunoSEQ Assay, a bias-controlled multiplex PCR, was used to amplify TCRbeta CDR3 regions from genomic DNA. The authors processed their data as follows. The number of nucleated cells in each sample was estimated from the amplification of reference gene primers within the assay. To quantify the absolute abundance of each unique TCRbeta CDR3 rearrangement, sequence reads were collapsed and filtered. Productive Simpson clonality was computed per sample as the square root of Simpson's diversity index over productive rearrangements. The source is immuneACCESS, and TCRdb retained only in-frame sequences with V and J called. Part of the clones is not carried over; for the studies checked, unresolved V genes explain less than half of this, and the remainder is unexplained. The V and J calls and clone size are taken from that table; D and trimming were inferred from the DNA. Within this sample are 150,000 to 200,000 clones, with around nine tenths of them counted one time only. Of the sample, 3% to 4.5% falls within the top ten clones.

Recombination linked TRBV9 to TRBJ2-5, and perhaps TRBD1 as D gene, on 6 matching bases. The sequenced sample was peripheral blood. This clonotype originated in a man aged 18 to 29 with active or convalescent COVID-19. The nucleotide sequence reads TGTGCCAGCAGCCCAGGGGTAGACCAAGAGACCCAGTACTTC. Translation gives CASSPGVDQETQYF.